This note documents a single T cell receptor (beta chain) sequence. This clonotype was observed at least ten times. It lacks a known antigen. No qualities accompany the bases; no much larger clone lies one base away. Via the germline V gene (reference sequence), CDR1 is MNHNY and CDR2 SVGAGI. Between the V and J ends, shortened by 7 bases and 3 bases respectively, the junction contains 13 bases. Taken from cysteine to phenylalanine, the CDR3 has 15 residues. Only the CDR3 part of the read is kept: 45 bases, read in frame from the first base. TCRdb lists the instrument as Illumina MiniSeq. A roughly 18-cycle PCR with Phusion amplified the TCRs, pairing a constant-region primer with the adapter that was attached to the V primers. The isolated mRNA was amplified using the MessageAmp II aRNA Amplification Kit, with in vitro transcription performed for less than 20 hours at 37 degrees C. The Dynabeads mRNA DIRECT Purification Kit was used to isolate mRNA for TCR sequencing. Indexed Illumina adapters were added in a second approximately 27-cycle Phusion PCR, and the resulting products were purified with AMPure XP beads. The published analysis was carried out like this. Custom Perl scripts were used to pool TCR sequences that encoded the same protein, to remove out-of-frame sequences, and to calculate the abundance of each clonotype. The analysis excluded TCR sequences that were supported by just one read. The metrics used to describe the repertoires included Shannon entropy, Gini index, clonality, richness, and the frequency of TCRs shared between repertoires. Clones were called with MiXCR by TCRdb after fastp trimmed the public reads at Q25, and only in-frame beta chains were retained. All rows with the same CDR3 protein become a single entry with the most common DNA and genes. These V and J calls originate from TCRdb's pipeline instead of the authors' own analysis. The sample contains under 60,000 distinct CDR3 sequences, 10% to 15% of them found a single time. Jointly, the top ten make up approximately 6.2% of the sample.

In the paper's terms, the time point label means: before trial treatment. Donors were enrolled in RACIN, a single-arm phase I dose-escalation trial combining nivolumab, ipilimumab, aspirin, low-dose cyclophosphamide and low-dose radiotherapy. Patients were eligible if they had advanced solid tumors that were TIL-negative. The sample comes from a study of low-dose radiotherapy and immunotherapy resistance in tumors (dated by TCRdb to 2021 to 2024). Context from the whole study: In Cohort 1, each fraction delivered 0.5 Gy every 2 weeks, and the prescribed total PTV dose was 6.5 Gy. Deep sequencing of the TCRalpha and TCRbeta libraries was carried out on an Illumina MiniSeq instrument. Eight patients were included in the translational analysis, namely three from the first dose cohort plus the first five from the second dose cohort. First-strand cDNA was synthesized with Superscript III and a set of TRAV- and TRBV-specific primers, covering both TCRalpha and TCRbeta chains. Patients in Cohort 2 were given 1 Gy per fraction every two weeks, for a total of 13 Gy across 26 weeks. Patients took aspirin 300 mg orally once daily for four cycles, starting on cycle 1 day 1. Cyclophosphamide 200 mg/m2 was given intravenously every two weeks, one day before each radiation and immunotherapy administration. Patients were given nivolumab as a 240 mg flat dose every two weeks and ipilimumab at 1 mg/kg every six weeks, with both drugs delivered intravenously. The trial did not randomize participants into treatment groups.

This TCR was sampled from a female donor with ovarian cancer. This sequence uses TRBV6-6 and TRBJ2-6; no D segment can be confidently identified. Here the sequenced sample was PBMCs, taken before treatment. The CDR3 region: CASIFSEVGANVLTF. Read as DNA, the sequence is TGTGCCAGCATCTTCTCCGAGGTTGGGGCCAACGTCCTGACTTTC.